This T cell receptor beta chain was profiled in a study of T cell responses to AZD1222 COVID-19 vaccine. Study-wide points: Among those given AZD1222, only five or six were seropositive at baseline. At 160-218 and 743-854, vaccine-associated CD4 TCRs were dominant, and they spanned spike.

The CDR3 length is 16 residues. Germline-derived CDR1 and CDR2 are MNHEY and SMNVEV (reference sequence). The V and J ends lost 0 bases and 4 bases respectively, with 10 bases between them. Concerning this clone itself: Its matching antigen is unknown.

Clones were read by immunoSEQ multiplex PCR, and TCRdb kept only the in-frame ones, dropping some. The data show about 110,000 clones, with around 90% seen just once and under 25% held by the top ten. The chain recombines TRBV27 with TRBJ1-6; D remains unclear. The source of this sequence is an adult in good health. The sequenced sample was peripheral blood, obtained on day 0 of AZD1222 vaccination. The CDR3 region is CASSLSPLGYNSPLHF. CDR3 sequence (DNA): TGTGCCAGCAGTTTATCCCCTCTGGGGTATAATTCACCCCTCCACTTT.